Sequencing of this TCR beta chain was carried out in a study of long-term antiretroviral therapy in people with HIV (dated by TCRdb to 2022 to 2024). With regard to the full study: The earliest samples were collected about a decade before the 2015 WHO recommendation for immediate ART, when ART was typically delayed until CD4 counts fell. This retrospective serial study examined whether starting ART and sustained HIV suppression were associated with changes in the composition and diversity of the TRB repertoire in peripheral blood. The cohort contributed about 200 cryopreserved PBMC samples from around 33 adults with confirmed HIV infection, collected serially over a mean of around 6 years (range 1-12). Of the 30 to 35 participants with HIV, about twelve were female. No cross-contamination during QIAcube processing was shown when test extractions of a monoclonal T-cell line were performed alongside around 30 polyclonal samples.

Concerning this clone itself: The antigen it binds to is not known. No base qualities exist here, and no much larger clone lies one base off it.

The immunoSEQ hsTCRB v3.0 assay was used at survey level resolution to sequence the TRB variable region. The targeted TRB sequencing depth was about 40,000-50,000 T-cell genomes per sample. Pooled TRB libraries were sequenced on an Illumina MiSeq with a v3 150-cycle kit. The study's own analysis went as follows. Analysis of repertoires was carried out in R inside a reproducible Nextflow workflow spanning QC, data transformation and analysis. LymphoSeq2, an R package for AIRR-Seq data exploration, was used to implement custom analyses. A handful of samples yielding fewer than 5000 total TRB sequences were excluded, leaving more than 150 analyzed HIV repertoires. Among the roughly 200 retained HIV repertoires, 55 to 60 were collected before ART initiation and roughly 130 after ART initiation. Repertoires were downsampled to 5000 TRB nucleotide sequences, with summary statistics averaged over 100 downsampling iterations. TRB sequences were retained for analysis only if CDR3 regions of at least seven amino acids were present. Diversity was measured with a Shannon entropy-derived clonality score and the Gini coefficient. Repertoire networks linked the top 5000 CDR3 amino acid sequences whenever two sequences differed by an edit distance of one. Antigen specificity groups and MHC restriction were predicted for TRB CDR3 amino acid sequences with GLIPH2. Known CMV, EBV, HIV or tissue antigen associations were flagged by matching CDR3 amino acid sequences against VDJdb and McPAS-TCR. Pre-ART, post-ART and control groups were compared with Wilcoxon signed-rank tests and Holm-Bonferroni correction. The clones in this table, taken by TCRdb from immuneACCESS, are in-frame only. Not every clone is retained; where verified, under half of the shortfall comes from an unresolved V gene, and the cause of the rest is unknown. V and J calls and clone size are those listed in that table; D and trimming were worked out from the DNA. The sample data list tens of thousands of clones, and 65% to 90% of these were observed just once. The ten largest account for about a fifth of the sample.

Counted from cysteine to phenylalanine, this CDR3 has 12 amino acids. The only DNA kept is the CDR3, 36 bases in frame from the first base. The germline V gene encodes CDR1 SEHNR and CDR2 FQNEAQ (reference sequence). V trim: 4 bases; J trim: 6 bases; unmatched bases: 0. General findings and caveats noted by the study authors: Because pre-ART samples had limited cell numbers, profiling was done on unsorted PBMC rather than on sorted CD4+ and CD8+ T cells. At every time point, the repertoire was dominated by expanded TRB clones first identified before ART initiation, although this dominance fluctuated and, in many PLHIV, declined after ART. A significant increase in TRB diversity was found to be associated with ART initiation, although TRB diversity was observed to remain significantly below that of transplant donor controls even after long-term ART. No data were available on ART adherence, viral resistance or therapy changes, limiting inferences about post-ART repertoire changes. The samples span the years 2004 to 2017, and the ART regimens used may be less effective than current regimens. Since PBMC availability was limited, sequencing covered only the TCR beta chain, with no alpha chain pairing. Compared with controls, HIV repertoires had narrower CDR3 length ranges, and the network structure pointed to an antigen-experienced repertoire that shifted only slightly toward naive after ART.

Inclusion was restricted to participants for whom at least one PBMC sample before ART initiation and at least two post-ART samples were available. Every participant with HIV received treatment in the United States of America. Cryopreserved samples of roughly 0.85-11 million PBMC were thawed and washed before DNA extraction. At the time of the earliest PBMC sample, participants with HIV were aged between roughly 20 and 54 years. PBMC samples from each participant spanned 1-4 timepoints before ART initiation and 2-8 timepoints after ART initiation, with a median of 7 samples. Serial HIV viral load, CD4+ T-cell count, ART history and demographic data were obtained for every participant. A Qiagen kit on a QIAcube was used to extract genomic DNA from unsorted PBMC, with samples processed in batches of 12.

This clonotype was sampled from a man between 18 and 29 years old with HIV. The sample in question was unsorted PBMCs, obtained 0.1 years before starting antiretroviral therapy. The chain is encoded by TRBV7-9 joined to TRBJ2-1; TRBD2 matches 7 bases in the middle. The DNA sequence reads TGTGCCAGCAGCTGGGGGGGCAATGAGCAGTTCTTC. It codes for CASSWGGNEQFF.